This T cell receptor beta chain was profiled in a study of T cells expressing NK-cell markers (dated by TCRdb to 2018 to 2020). Background on the whole study: Under 10 donors provided sorted CD3+CD56+NKG2C+, CD3+CD56+NKG2C- and CD3+CD56-NKG2C+ T-cell subsets, whose TCR beta-chain repertoires were profiled. Seven of the eight sequenced donors were HCMV-seropositive and one was HCMV-seronegative. The study sequenced eight donors, all healthy volunteers chosen at random: three men and five women. The libraries were sequenced on Illumina HiSeq 2000/2500, MiSeq or NextSeq, producing 2 x 150 bp reads.

A commercial ELISA kit detecting HCMV-specific IgG in serum was used to determine HCMV serostatus. Ficoll density gradient centrifugation was used to isolate peripheral blood mononuclear cells from blood. The data were produced on an Illumina HiSeq 2000. 5'RACE template switching, by which a universal primer site and unique molecular identifiers were added, was used to make TCR beta cDNA libraries. cDNA synthesis was primed from the TCR beta constant segment, followed by two successive PCR amplification steps. The original pipeline was this. MIGEC was used to demultiplex reads and group reads by UMI, and MiTCR was used to assemble and quantify clonotypes. To exclude erroneous sequences, any TCR cDNA sequence not supported by at least two reads was discarded. The tcR package was used for downstream repertoire analysis, and clonotypes were matched between fractions using CDR3 nucleotide sequence together with V segment. VDJmatch was used to annotate antigen specificity against VDJdb, with one amino acid substitution in CDR3 allowed. Once TCRdb had reprocessed the reads, it stored one entry per CDR3 protein sequence and supplied no DNA. TCRdb's processing, not the authors' own work, is the source of the V and J calls. This sample's clone table shows roughly 110,000 distinct CDR3 sequences. Around a sixth of the sample goes to the ten largest clones.

Here is what the overall study found, with its caveats: Those dominant clonotypes were again the most abundant among CD3+CD56-NKG2C+ cells in a few donors, at about 25-65%. In six donors, the dominant CD3+CD56+NKG2C+ clonotypes were among the top 10 CD8+ clonotypes and accounted for about 1.0-7.5% of CD8+ T cells. Whether the expanded NKG2C-expressing T cell clones were specific for HCMV antigens remained unclear.

On this clonotype: Its antigen remains undetermined.

The receptor was derived from a woman aged 18-70 years in good health. Sequencing used blood T cells: a sorted CD56 or NKG2C T cell subset, CD4+ or CD8+ T cells, or bulk PBMC T cells (not recorded which).

CDR3 region: CASKRGGNTEAFF. The chain uses TRBV27 and TRBJ1-1; the TRBD1 assignment by TCRdb is unverifiable without DNA. The CDR3 runs 13 residues from the cysteine to the phenylalanine. No DNA has been recorded. The germline V gene (reference sequence) specifies MNHEY as CDR1 and SMNVEV as CDR2.